Listed below are T cell receptor beta chains from one sample, sequenced in a study of cytomegalovirus exposure and HLA in healthy donors. Profiled with immunoSEQ multiplex PCR; TCRdb holds only in-frame clones, not every one. The sample records around 160,000 clones, 75% to 90% being singletons. The specimen was PBMCs. Receptors originate from a woman aged 18-29 years in good health and CMV-seronegative. CDR3s include the opening cysteine and the closing phenylalanine or tryptophan. D genes are given only for firm matches. Size tells how often a clone was seen (once, few, many) or the class of an expanded clone, and some rows leave it out.

clone_size,v_call,j_call,d_call,cdr3_nt,cdr3_aa
.,TRBV5-4,TRBJ1-4,TRBD1,TGTGCCAGCAGCCGGACAGGGTTCGATGAAAAACTGTTTTTT,CASSRTGFDEKLFF
few,TRBV27,TRBJ2-7,.,TGTGCCAGCAGACGTACAGGAGAGGCTTCTTACGAGCAGTACTTC,CASRRTGEASYEQYF
.,TRBV11-2,TRBJ1-2,.,TGTGCCAGCAGCTTGCCCGGGACACCCTATGGCTACACCTTC,CASSLPGTPYGYTF
.,TRBV7-6,TRBJ1-3,.,TGTGCCAGCAGACCCGGACAGTCGAGCTCTGGAAACACCATATATTTT,CASRPGQSSSGNTIYF
.,TRBV28,TRBJ1-2,TRBD1,TGTGCCAGCAGTTCGGGGACAGCAATCGGCTACACCTTC,CASSSGTAIGYTF
few,TRBV6-4,TRBJ2-6,.,TGTGCCAGCAGTGGAGACGGAGGATCTGGGGCCAACGTCCTGACTTTC,CASSGDGGSGANVLTF
.,TRBV28,TRBJ1-2,TRBD1,TGTGCCAGCACCCCGGACAGGGGCTATGGCTACACCTTC,CASTPDRGYGYTF
.,TRBV11-2,TRBJ1-2,.,TGTGCCAGCAGCTCCCGGGGAGGTGGGGACTATGGCTACACCTTC,CASSSRGGGDYGYTF
once,TRBV2,TRBJ2-7,.,TGTGCCAGCAGGACTAGACCCCGGGGTTACGAGCAGTACTTC,CASRTRPRGYEQYF
few,TRBV11-1,TRBJ2-7,TRBD1,TGTGCCAGCAGCTTAGTGACAGGGGGCGAGCAGTACTTC,CASSLVTGGEQYF
.,TRBV4-1,TRBJ2-1,TRBD2,TGCGCCAGCAGCTCTCCCGGGACTAGGATGGGGAATGAGCAGTTCTTC,CASSSPGTRMGNEQFF
.,TRBV2,TRBJ2-7,.,TGTGCCAGCAGTGAGGTCAGGACCTACGAGCAGTACTTC,CASSEVRTYEQYF
.,TRBV19,TRBJ2-3,.,TGTGCCAGTAGTATATCCCCCGGCACAGATACGCAGTATTTT,CASSISPGTDTQYF
.,TRBV7-9,TRBJ1-1,.,TGTGCCAGCACCCCTTTTGGCAGGCGAGTTGAAGCTTTCTTT,CASTPFGRRVEAFF
.,TRBV30,TRBJ1-2,.,TGTGCCTTCTACAGGGTTAAAGGCTACACCTTC,CAFYRVKGYTF
.,TRBV5-8,TRBJ1-3,.,TGTGCCAGCAGCTTGACCACAGATCTTGGAAACACCATATATTTT,CASSLTTDLGNTIYF